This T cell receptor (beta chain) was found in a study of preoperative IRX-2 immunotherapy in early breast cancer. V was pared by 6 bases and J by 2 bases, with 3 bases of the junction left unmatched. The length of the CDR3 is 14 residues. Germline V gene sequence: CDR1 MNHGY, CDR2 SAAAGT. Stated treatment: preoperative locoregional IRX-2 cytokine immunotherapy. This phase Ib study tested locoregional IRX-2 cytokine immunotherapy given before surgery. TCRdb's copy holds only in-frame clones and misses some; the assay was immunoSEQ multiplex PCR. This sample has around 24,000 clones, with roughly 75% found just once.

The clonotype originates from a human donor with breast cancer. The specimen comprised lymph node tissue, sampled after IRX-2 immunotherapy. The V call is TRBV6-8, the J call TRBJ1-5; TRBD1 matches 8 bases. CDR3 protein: CASRLTGGNQPQHF. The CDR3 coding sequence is TGTGCCAGCAGATTGACAGGGGGCAATCAGCCCCAGCATTTT.